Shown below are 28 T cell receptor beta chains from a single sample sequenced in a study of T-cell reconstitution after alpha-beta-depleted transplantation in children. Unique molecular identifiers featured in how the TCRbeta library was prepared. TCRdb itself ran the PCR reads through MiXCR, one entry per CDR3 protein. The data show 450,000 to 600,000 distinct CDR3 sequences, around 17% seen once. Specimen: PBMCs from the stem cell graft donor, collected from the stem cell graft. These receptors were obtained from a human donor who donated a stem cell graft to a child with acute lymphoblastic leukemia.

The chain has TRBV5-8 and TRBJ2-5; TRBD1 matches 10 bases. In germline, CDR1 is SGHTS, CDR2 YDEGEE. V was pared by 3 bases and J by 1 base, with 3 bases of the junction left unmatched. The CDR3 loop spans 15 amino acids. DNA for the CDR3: TGTGCCAGCAGCTCGAGGACAGGGGGCCAAGAGACCCAGTACTTC. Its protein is CASSSRTGGQETQYF. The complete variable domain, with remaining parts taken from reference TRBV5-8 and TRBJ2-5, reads EAGVTQSPTHLIKTRGQQATLRCSPISGHTSVYWYQQALGLGLQFLLWYDEGEERNRGNFPPRFSGRQFPNYSSELNVNALELEDSALYLCASSSRTGGQETQYFGPGTRLLVL.

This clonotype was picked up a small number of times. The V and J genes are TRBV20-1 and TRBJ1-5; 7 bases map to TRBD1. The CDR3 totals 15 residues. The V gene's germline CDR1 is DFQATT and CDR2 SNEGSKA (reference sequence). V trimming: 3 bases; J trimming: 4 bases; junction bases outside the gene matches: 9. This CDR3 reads CSASPPGTVNQPQHF. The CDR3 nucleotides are TGCAGTGCTAGCCCCCCCGGGACAGTGAATCAGCCCCAGCATTTT.

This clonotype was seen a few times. Written as DNA, the CDR3 is TGCGCCAGCAGCCCAGCCCCTCGATCCGTGCGCGATCGTAACTACGAGCAGTACTTC. Its protein is CASSPAPRSVRDRNYEQYF. The chain is built from TRBV4-1 and TRBJ2-7; D gene ambiguous. Per germline, CDR1 MGHRA and CDR2 YSYEKL. The CDR3 is 19 amino acids. V gave up 4 bases and J gave up 3 bases, with 28 bases separating them.

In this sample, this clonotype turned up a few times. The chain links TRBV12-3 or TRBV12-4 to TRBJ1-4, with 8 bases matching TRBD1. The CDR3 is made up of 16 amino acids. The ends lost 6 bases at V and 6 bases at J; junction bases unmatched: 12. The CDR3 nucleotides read TGTGCCAGCAGCCTCTGGATGGACAGGGATCATGAAAAACTGTTTTTT. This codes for CASSLWMDRDHEKLFF.

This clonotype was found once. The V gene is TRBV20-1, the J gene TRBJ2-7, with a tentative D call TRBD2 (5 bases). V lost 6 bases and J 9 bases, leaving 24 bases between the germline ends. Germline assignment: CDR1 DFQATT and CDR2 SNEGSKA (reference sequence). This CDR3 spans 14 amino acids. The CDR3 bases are TGCAGTGCCCTCGACCCTGGAGGTTCGAATGGGCAGTACTTC. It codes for CSALDPGGSNGQYF.

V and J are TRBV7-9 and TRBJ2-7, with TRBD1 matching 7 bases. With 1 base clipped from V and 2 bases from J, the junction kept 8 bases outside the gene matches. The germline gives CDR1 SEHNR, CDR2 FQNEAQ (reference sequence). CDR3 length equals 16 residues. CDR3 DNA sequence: TGTGCCAGCAGCTTAGGGATTGGACAGGTGGCCTACGAGCAGTACTTC. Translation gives CASSLGIGQVAYEQYF.

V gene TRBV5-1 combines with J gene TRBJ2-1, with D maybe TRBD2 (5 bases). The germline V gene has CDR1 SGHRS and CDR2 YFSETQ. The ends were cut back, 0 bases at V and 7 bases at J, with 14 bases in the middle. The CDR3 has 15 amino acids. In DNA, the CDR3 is TGCGCCAGCAGCTTGGAAGTGGGAGTGAGGAATGAGCAGTTCTTC. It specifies CASSLEVGVRNEQFF.

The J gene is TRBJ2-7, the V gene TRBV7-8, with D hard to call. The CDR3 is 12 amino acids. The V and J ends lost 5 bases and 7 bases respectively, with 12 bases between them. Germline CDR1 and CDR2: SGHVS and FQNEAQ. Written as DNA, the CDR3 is TGTGCCAGCAGCCGTGCCCGATCTGAGCAGTACTTC. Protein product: CASSRARSEQYF.

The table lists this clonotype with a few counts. Here the CDR3 DNA reads TGCGCCAGCGGACTCCAGGGGTGGATAGAGAATGGCTACACCTTC. Amino acids: CASGLQGWIENGYTF. The chain is built from TRBV5-1 and TRBJ1-2, with a possible D match to TRBD1 (6 bases). The germline gives CDR1 SGHRS, CDR2 YFSETQ. The CDR3 loop spans 15 amino acids. Deletions cut 7 bases from V and 6 bases from J, with 22 bases between.

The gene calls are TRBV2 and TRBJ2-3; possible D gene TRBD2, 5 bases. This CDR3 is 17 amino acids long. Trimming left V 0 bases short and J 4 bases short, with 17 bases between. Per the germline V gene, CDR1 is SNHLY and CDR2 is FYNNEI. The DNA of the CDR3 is TGTGCCAGCAGTGAAGCGTTTAGGCTTATCGGGGCAGATACGCAGTATTTT. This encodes CASSEAFRLIGADTQYF.

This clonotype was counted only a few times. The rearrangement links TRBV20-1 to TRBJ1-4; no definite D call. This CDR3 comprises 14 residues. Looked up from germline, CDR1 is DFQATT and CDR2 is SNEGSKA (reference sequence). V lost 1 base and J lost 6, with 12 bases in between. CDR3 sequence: CSARGRMWDEKLFF. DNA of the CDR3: TGCAGTGCTAGAGGGAGGATGTGGGATGAAAAACTGTTTTTT.

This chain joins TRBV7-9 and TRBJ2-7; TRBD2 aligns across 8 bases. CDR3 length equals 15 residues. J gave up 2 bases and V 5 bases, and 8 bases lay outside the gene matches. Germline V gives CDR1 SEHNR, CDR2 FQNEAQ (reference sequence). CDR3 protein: CASSPKLAVPYEQYF. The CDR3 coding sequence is TGTGCCAGCAGCCCTAAACTAGCGGTTCCCTACGAGCAGTACTTC.

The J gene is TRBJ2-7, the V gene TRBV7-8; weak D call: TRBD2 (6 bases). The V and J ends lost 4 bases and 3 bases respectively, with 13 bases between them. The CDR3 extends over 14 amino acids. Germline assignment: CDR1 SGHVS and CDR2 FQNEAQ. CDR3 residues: CASSSQAGSYEQYF. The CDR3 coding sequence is TGTGCCAGCAGCTCCCAAGCGGGCAGCTACGAGCAGTACTTC.

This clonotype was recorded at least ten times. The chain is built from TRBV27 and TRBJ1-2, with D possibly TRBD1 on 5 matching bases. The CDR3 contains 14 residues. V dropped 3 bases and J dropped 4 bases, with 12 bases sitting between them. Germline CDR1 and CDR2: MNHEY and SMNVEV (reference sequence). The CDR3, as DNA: TGTGCCAGCAGTTTCGCGGGGGGTCTCTATGGCTACACCTTC. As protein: CASSFAGGLYGYTF.

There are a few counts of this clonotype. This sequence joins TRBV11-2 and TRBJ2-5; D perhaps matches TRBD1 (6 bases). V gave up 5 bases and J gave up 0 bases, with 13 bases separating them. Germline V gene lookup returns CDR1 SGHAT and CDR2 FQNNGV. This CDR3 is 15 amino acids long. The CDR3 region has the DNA TGTGCCAGCAGCCTCCCGGACAGTTACCAAGAGACCCAGTACTTC. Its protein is CASSLPDSYQETQYF.

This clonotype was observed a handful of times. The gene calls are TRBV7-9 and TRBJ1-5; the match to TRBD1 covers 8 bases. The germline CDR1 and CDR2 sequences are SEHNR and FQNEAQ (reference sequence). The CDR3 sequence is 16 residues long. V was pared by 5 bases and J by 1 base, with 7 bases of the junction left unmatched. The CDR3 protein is CASSIHTGGSNQPQHF. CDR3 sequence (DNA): TGTGCCAGCAGCATACACACAGGGGGAAGCAATCAGCCCCAGCATTTT.

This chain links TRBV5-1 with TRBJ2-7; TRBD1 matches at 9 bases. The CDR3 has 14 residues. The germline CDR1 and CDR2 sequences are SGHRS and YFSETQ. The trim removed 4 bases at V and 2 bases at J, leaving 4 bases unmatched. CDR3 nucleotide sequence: TGCGCCAGCAGCCGTGGACAGGGGCCCTACGAGCAGTACTTC. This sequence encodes CASSRGQGPYEQYF.

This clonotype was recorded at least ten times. The CDR3 DNA sequence: TGTGCCAGCAGCCCGGGACAGTCGTTATGGTACGAGCAGTACTTC. Translated, it gives CASSPGQSLWYEQYF. The chain joins TRBV27 to TRBJ2-7; 7 nucleotides match TRBD1. The CDR3 is 15 amino acids. CDR1 and CDR2 (germline): MNHEY, SMNVEV (reference sequence). V was clipped by 6 bases and J by 4 bases; unmatched bases: 12.

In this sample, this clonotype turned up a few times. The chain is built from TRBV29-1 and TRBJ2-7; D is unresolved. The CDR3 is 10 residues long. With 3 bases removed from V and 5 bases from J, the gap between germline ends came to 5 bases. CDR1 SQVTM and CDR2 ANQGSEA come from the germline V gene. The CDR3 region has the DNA TGCAGCGTTGATGACGACGAGCAGTACTTC. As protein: CSVDDDEQYF.

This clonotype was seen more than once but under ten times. CDR3 DNA sequence: TGTGCCAGCAGCCAAGATGGGACTAGCCCTCTCCCAGATACGCAGTATTTT. It encodes CASSQDGTSPLPDTQYF. The chain carries TRBV4-2 and TRBJ2-3, with 9 bases fitting TRBD2. J was trimmed by 4 bases and V by 0 bases; bases with no gene match: 8. The CDR3 covers 17 residues. The germline V gene has CDR1 LGHNA and CDR2 YNFKEQ.

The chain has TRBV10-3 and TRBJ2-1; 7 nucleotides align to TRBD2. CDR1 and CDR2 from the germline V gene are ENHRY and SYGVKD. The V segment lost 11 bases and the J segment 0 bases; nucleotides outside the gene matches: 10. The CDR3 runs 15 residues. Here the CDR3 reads CAVDGGGASYNEQFF. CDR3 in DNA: TGTGCCGTCGACGGGGGAGGGGCCTCCTACAATGAGCAGTTCTTC.

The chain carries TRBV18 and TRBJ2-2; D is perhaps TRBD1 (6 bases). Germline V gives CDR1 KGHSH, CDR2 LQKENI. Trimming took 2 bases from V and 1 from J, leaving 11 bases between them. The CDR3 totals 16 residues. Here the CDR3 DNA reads TGTGCCAGCTCACCAGACGGGACAATGAACACCGGGGAGCTGTTTTTT. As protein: CASSPDGTMNTGELFF.

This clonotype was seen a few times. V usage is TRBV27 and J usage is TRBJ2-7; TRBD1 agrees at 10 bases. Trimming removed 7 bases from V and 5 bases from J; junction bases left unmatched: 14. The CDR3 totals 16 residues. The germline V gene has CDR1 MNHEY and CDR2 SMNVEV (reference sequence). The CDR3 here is CASTRNAGTGAHEQYF. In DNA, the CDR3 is TGTGCCAGCACCCGCAACGCCGGGACAGGGGCGCACGAGCAGTACTTC.

The CDR3 loop reads CASSLQAGNTGELFF. CDR3 nucleotides: TGCGCCAGCAGCTTGCAAGCGGGAAACACCGGGGAGCTGTTTTTT. V is TRBV5-1 and J is TRBJ2-2; TRBD2 agrees at 7 bases. Germline values: CDR1 SGHRS, CDR2 YFSETQ. J gave up 2 bases and V 1 base, and 2 bases lay outside the gene matches. The CDR3 is 15 amino acids.

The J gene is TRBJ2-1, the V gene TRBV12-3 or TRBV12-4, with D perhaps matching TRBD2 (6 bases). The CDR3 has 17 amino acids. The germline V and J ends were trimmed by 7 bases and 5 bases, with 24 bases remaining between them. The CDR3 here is CASTAIGGLTIDNEQFF. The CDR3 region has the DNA TGTGCCAGCACCGCCATAGGAGGGCTAACGATCGACAATGAGCAGTTCTTC.

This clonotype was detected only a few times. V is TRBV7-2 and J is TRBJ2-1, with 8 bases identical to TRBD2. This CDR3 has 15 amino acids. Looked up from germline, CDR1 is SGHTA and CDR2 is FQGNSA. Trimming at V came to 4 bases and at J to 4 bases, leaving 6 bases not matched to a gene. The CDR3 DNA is TGTGCCAGCAGCTACCGACTAGCGTTTTACAATGAGCAGTTCTTC. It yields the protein CASSYRLAFYNEQFF. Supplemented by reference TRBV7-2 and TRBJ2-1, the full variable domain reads GAGVSQSPSNKVTEKGKDVELRCDPISGHTALYWYRQSLGQGLEFLIYFQGNSAPDKSGLPSDRFSAERTGGSVSTLTIQRTQQEDSAVYLCASSYRLAFYNEQFFGPGTRLTVL.

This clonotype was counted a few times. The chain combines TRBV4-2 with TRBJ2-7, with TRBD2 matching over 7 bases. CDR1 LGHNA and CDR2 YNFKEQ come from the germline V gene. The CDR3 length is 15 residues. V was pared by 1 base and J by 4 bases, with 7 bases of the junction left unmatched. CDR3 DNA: TGTGCCAGCAGCCAAGCGGAGGCTAGCGGATACGAGCAGTACTTC. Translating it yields CASSQAEASGYEQYF.

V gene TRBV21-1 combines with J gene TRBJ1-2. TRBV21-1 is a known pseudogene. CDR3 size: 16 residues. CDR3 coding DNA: TGTGCCAGCAGCAAAGTAGGTGGAGGAGGGAGCTATGGCTACACCTTC. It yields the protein CASSKVGGGGSYGYTF.